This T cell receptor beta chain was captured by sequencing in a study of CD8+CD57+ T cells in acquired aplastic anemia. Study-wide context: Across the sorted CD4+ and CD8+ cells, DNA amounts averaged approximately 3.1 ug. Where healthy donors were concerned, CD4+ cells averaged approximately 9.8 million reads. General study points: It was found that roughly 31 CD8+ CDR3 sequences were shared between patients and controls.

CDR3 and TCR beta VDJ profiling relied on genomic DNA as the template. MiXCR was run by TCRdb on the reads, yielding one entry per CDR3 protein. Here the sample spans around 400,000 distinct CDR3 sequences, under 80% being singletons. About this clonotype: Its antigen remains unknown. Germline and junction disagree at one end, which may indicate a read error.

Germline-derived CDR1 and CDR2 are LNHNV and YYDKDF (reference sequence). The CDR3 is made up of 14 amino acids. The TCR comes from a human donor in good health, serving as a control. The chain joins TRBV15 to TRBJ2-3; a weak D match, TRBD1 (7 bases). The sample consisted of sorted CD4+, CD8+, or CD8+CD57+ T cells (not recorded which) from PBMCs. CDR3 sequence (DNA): TGTGCCAGCAGCGGAGGGGGCAACACGCCCCCGCAGTATTTT. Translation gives CASSGGGNTPPQYF.